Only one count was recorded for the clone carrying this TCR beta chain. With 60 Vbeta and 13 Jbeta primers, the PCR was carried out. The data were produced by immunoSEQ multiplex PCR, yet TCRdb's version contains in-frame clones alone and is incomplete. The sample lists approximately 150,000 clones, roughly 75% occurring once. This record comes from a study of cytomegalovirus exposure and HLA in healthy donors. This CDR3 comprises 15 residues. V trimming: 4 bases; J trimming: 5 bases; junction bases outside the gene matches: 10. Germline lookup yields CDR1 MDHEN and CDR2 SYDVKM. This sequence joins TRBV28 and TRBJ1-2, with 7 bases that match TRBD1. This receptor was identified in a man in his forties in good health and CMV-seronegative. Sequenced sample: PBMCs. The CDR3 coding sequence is TGTGCCAGCAGTTCCCCCACCGACAGGGTTTATGGCTACACCTTC. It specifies CASSSPTDRVYGYTF.